This passage covers 25 T cell receptor beta chains from one sample sequenced in a study of T cell responses to AZD1222 COVID-19 vaccine (dated by TCRdb to the early 2020s). The library was made by the immunoSEQ multiplex PCR assay. TCRdb re-hosts the immuneACCESS table, in-frame sequences only. Its copies lack some clones; in the studies checked, an unresolved V gene accounts for under half of them, and the cause for the rest is not known. Here the sample has approximately 150,000 clones; less than 95% occur a single time. Around 2.9% of the sample belongs to the ten largest clones. According to the study, the label for this sample's time point signals: baseline before first vaccination. The sequencing here drew on peripheral blood, taken on day 0 of AZD1222 vaccination. These receptor sequences come from an adult in good health.

The chain joins TRBV5-1 to TRBJ2-5; 9 nucleotides agree with TRBD1. With V trimmed by 0 bases and J by 5 bases, 2 bases remained unmatched. The CDR3 loop spans 14 amino acids. Germline values: CDR1 SGHRS, CDR2 YFSETQ. The CDR3, as DNA: TGCGCCAGCAGCTTGGACAGGGGGCGGGAGACCCAGTACTTC. It specifies CASSLDRGRETQYF.

The chain couples TRBV9 to TRBJ1-4; weak D call: TRBD1 (5 bases). With 0 bases removed from V and 7 bases from J, the gap between germline ends came to 13 bases. The germline CDR1 and CDR2 sequences are SGDLS and YYNGEE. This CDR3 contains 15 residues. CDR3 DNA: TGTGCCAGCAGCGTAGGTGGGGCCCGAACTGAAAAACTGTTTTTT. Its protein product is CASSVGGARTEKLFF.

The genes are TRBV12-3 or TRBV12-4 and TRBJ2-7; TRBD1 agrees at 7 bases. The V segment lost 8 bases and the J segment 2 bases; nucleotides outside the gene matches: 3. CDR3 length equals 12 residues. Written as DNA, the CDR3 is TGTGCCAGCGGGGACAGAGCCTACGAGCAGTACTTC. Translation: CASGDRAYEQYF.

Of note for this clone: The DNA is left out, because the CDR3 cannot be placed on it with certainty; the CDR3 is given as TCRdb lists it. This sequence joins TRBV5-6 and TRBJ2-7; the D call TRBD1 from the table was never checked on the DNA. Looked up from germline, CDR1 is SGHDT and CDR2 is YYEEEE. Both ends counted, the CDR3 spans 12 residues. This CDR3 reads CASSLPVGTGTF.

The CDR3, as DNA: TGTGCCAGCAGCTTCTTAGGGTCTGGTGAACGCTCCTACGAGCAGTACTTC. This translates into CASSFLGSGERSYEQYF. The chain has TRBV11-2 and TRBJ2-7, with unresolved D. Germline-derived CDR1 and CDR2 are SGHAT and FQNNGV. The ends were cut back, 3 bases at V and 0 bases at J, with 18 bases in the middle. CDR3 size: 17 residues.

The gene calls are TRBV15 and TRBJ1-4; no clear D gene. V lost 1 base, J lost 4 bases, and 13 bases lay in between. Germline-derived CDR1 and CDR2 are LNHNV and YYDKDF (reference sequence). The CDR3 length is 16 residues. CDR3 amino acids: CATSRGSAGSNEKLFF. In DNA form, the CDR3 reads TGTGCCACCAGCAGAGGGTCGGCGGGGAGTAATGAAAAACTGTTTTTT.

The chain couples TRBV6-5 to TRBJ2-7; 7 nucleotides agree with TRBD1. V gave up 4 bases and J gave up 2 bases; unmatched junction bases: 5. The CDR3 spans 14 residues. CDR1 is MNHEY and CDR2 is SVGAGI in the germline V gene. The CDR3 sequence is CASSSYRGPYEQYF. CDR3 in DNA: TGTGCCAGCAGTTCCTACAGGGGCCCCTACGAGCAGTACTTC.

The chain links TRBV4-3 to TRBJ2-2, with D perhaps assigned TRBD1 or TRBD2 (5 bases each). Germline V gene data show CDR1 as LGHNA and CDR2 as YSLEER. Trimming shortened V by 1 base and J by 1 base, and 10 bases separated the two germline ends. CDR3 length equals 16 residues. CDR3 nucleotide sequence: TGCGCCAGCAGCCAAGGGACGGGGCAGAACACCGGGGAGCTGTTTTTT. It yields the protein CASSQGTGQNTGELFF.

J is TRBJ2-5 and V is TRBV5-1; 10 nucleotides match TRBD2. The CDR3 extends over 19 amino acids. The V gene's germline CDR1 is SGHRS and CDR2 YFSETQ. J was trimmed by 3 bases and V by 0 bases; bases with no gene match: 14. CDR3: CASSLVSGGALPEKETQYF. For the CDR3, the DNA is TGCGCCAGCAGCTTGGTGAGCGGGGGGGCCCTCCCCGAGAAAGAGACCCAGTACTTC.

The J gene is TRBJ1-2, the V gene TRBV6-5; 8 bases are shared with TRBD1. Trimming cost V 0 bases and J 4 bases; bases outside gene matches: 7. The CDR3 sequence is 16 residues long. Germline V gene data show CDR1 as MNHEY and CDR2 as SVGAGI. The DNA of the CDR3 is TGTGCCAGCAGTTACTCCCCCGGACAGGGAAGCTATGGCTACACCTTC. Translation: CASSYSPGQGSYGYTF.

J is TRBJ1-1 and V is TRBV7-9, with D tentatively TRBD1 (5 bases). The germline V gene encodes CDR1 SEHNR and CDR2 FQNEAQ (reference sequence). The CDR3 extends over 12 amino acids. V lost 4 bases and J 6 bases, leaving 9 bases between the germline ends. CDR3 sequence reads: CASSWDGAEAFF. The CDR3 bases are TGTGCCAGCAGCTGGGACGGGGCTGAAGCTTTCTTT. The full variable domain, its missing parts supplied by reference TRBV7-9 and TRBJ1-1, is DTGVSQNPRHKITKRGQNVTFRCDPISEHNRLYWYRQTLGQGPEFLTYFQNEAQLEKSRLLSDRFSAERPKGSFSTLEIQRTEQGDSAMYLCASSWDGAEAFFGQGTRLTVV.

This rearrangement joins TRBV6-2 or TRBV6-3 to TRBJ1-2, with D possibly TRBD1 on 5 matching bases. Germline V gene data show CDR1 as MNHEY and CDR2 as SVGEGT. The CDR3 is made up of 15 amino acids. V lost 2 bases and J lost 5, with 15 bases in between. The CDR3 DNA reads as TGTGCCAGCAGTTACGGGGCCCCCGAGGGATATGGCTACACCTTC. It specifies CASSYGAPEGYGYTF.

The CDR3 DNA follows: TGTGCCAGCAGTGTGGAGGCAGGGATAAACACTGAAGCTTTCTTT. This translates into CASSVEAGINTEAFF. This chain connects TRBV2 to TRBJ1-1; possibly TRBD1 for D (5 bases). This CDR3 spans 15 amino acids. V lost 4 bases to trimming and J lost 2 bases, with 14 bases between them. Germline CDR1 is SNHLY and CDR2 is FYNNEI.

This clone was counted a single time. The chain is built from TRBV11-2 and TRBJ1-3; no reliable D call. V was cut by 4 bases and J by 0 bases, with 10 bases left in between. This CDR3 region has 15 residues. Looked up from germline, CDR1 is SGHAT and CDR2 is FQNNGV. The CDR3 sequence is CASSSRTSSGNTIYF. The CDR3, as DNA: TGTGCCAGCAGCTCGCGAACGAGCTCTGGAAACACCATATATTTT.

The chain combines TRBV14 with TRBJ2-1; D assignment may be TRBD1 or TRBD2 (5 bases each). Trimming took 11 bases from V and 4 from J, leaving 12 bases between them. The CDR3 is 12 amino acids. The V gene's germline CDR1 is SGHDN and CDR2 FVKESK. This CDR3 is CAPGREYNEQFF. The CDR3 bases are TGTGCCCCCGGCAGGGAGTACAATGAGCAGTTCTTC.

The genes are TRBV29-1 and TRBJ1-1; D ambiguous. Germline CDR1 reads SQVTM; CDR2 reads ANQGSEA. CDR3 length: 13 residues. V lost 7 bases to trimming and J lost 4 bases, with 16 bases between them. The DNA of the CDR3 is TGCAGCGCCCATAATGGGCCGGGCACTGAAGCTTTCTTT. Translation: CSAHNGPGTEAFF.

As regards this clone: The same CDR3 arises from other DNA sequences in this sample as well. The chain links TRBV4-3 to TRBJ1-1; D is uncertain. Germline V CDR1 and CDR2: LGHNA, YSLEER. V lost 0 bases and J lost 5, with 7 bases in between. This CDR3 is built from 13 residues. The CDR3 region is CASSQERRTEAFF. Written as DNA, the CDR3 is TGCGCCAGCAGCCAAGAACGGAGAACTGAAGCTTTCTTT.

This chain joins TRBV19 and TRBJ2-1; no clear D. V was trimmed by 1 base and J by 3 bases, leaving 4 bases between them. This CDR3 is 13 amino acids long. In germline, CDR1 is LNHDA, CDR2 SQIVND (reference sequence). The CDR3 DNA sequence: TGTGCCAGTAGTATAGGAGTCTACAATGAGCAGTTCTTC. Translated: CASSIGVYNEQFF. The full variable domain, its missing parts supplied by reference TRBV19 and TRBJ2-1, is DGGITQSPKYLFRKEGQNVTLSCEQNLNHDAMYWYRQDPGQGLRLIYYSQIVNDFQKGDIAEGYSVSREKKESFPLTVTSAQKNPTAFYLCASSIGVYNEQFFGPGTRLTVL.

The CDR3 region is CASSLLPGGRDEQFF. CDR3 bases: TGTGCCAGCAGCTTACTCCCTGGGGGGCGGGATGAGCAGTTCTTC. The V and J genes are TRBV7-3 and TRBJ2-1; D tentatively reads TRBD1 or TRBD2 (6 bases each). Germline CDR1 is SGHTA and CDR2 is FQGTGA. The CDR3 runs to 15 residues. Trimming took 2 bases from V and 8 from J, leaving 16 bases between them.

The J gene is TRBJ2-7, the V gene TRBV7-9; 9 bases fit TRBD1. This CDR3 has 14 residues. The V segment lost 4 bases and the J segment 3 bases; nucleotides outside the gene matches: 4. Germline assignment: CDR1 SEHNR and CDR2 FQNEAQ (reference sequence). CDR3 bases: TGTGCCAGCAGCTCGGCGACAGGGGGCTACGAGCAGTACTTC. It encodes CASSSATGGYEQYF. Using reference TRBV7-9 and TRBJ2-7 for the parts outside the CDR3, the full variable domain is DTGVSQNPRHKITKRGQNVTFRCDPISEHNRLYWYRQTLGQGPEFLTYFQNEAQLEKSRLLSDRFSAERPKGSFSTLEIQRTEQGDSAMYLCASSSATGGYEQYFGPGTRLTVT.

The chain joins TRBV7-2 to TRBJ2-3; 8 bases map to TRBD2. Germline CDR1 SGHTA, CDR2 FQGNSA. J lost 0 bases, V lost 1 base, and 3 bases had no gene match. The CDR3 totals 16 residues. CDR3 coding DNA: TGTGCCAGCAGCTTAGTCCCGGGGGGGAGCACAGATACGCAGTATTTT. Amino acids: CASSLVPGGSTDTQYF.

The rearrangement uses TRBV5-1 and TRBJ2-6; D may be TRBD2 (6 bases). V lost 4 bases and J lost 0, with 8 bases in between. This CDR3 has 15 residues. From germline, CDR1 is SGHRS and CDR2 YFSETQ. The chain's CDR3 is CASSPGGSGANVLTF. CDR3 sequence (DNA): TGCGCCAGCAGCCCCGGGGGCTCTGGGGCCAACGTCCTGACTTTC.

This chain links TRBV27 with TRBJ1-1; 7 nucleotides line up with TRBD1. Germline loops: CDR1 MNHEY, CDR2 SMNVEV (reference sequence). The ends lost 5 bases at V and 1 base at J; junction bases unmatched: 4. The CDR3 runs 14 residues. The CDR3 is CASSPQGGNTEAFF. The CDR3 nucleotides are TGTGCCAGCAGTCCCCAGGGGGGGAACACTGAAGCTTTCTTT.

V is TRBV5-1 and J is TRBJ2-5; D possibly corresponds to TRBD2 (6 bases). Trimming took off 1 base at V and 5 bases at J, with 9 bases between the two ends. CDR1 is SGHRS and CDR2 is YFSETQ in the germline V gene. The CDR3 sequence is 13 residues long. The CDR3 here is CASSLTSWETQYF. In DNA, the CDR3 is TGCGCCAGCAGCTTGACTAGCTGGGAGACCCAGTACTTC.

V gene TRBV5-6 combines with J gene TRBJ2-3; D remains unclear. V lost 0 bases and J lost 0, with 11 bases in between. This CDR3 has 16 amino acids. The germline gives CDR1 SGHDT, CDR2 YYEEEE. The CDR3 DNA sequence: TGTGCCAGCAGCTTGGTTGGCAGAAGGAGCACAGATACGCAGTATTTT. Encoded protein: CASSLVGRRSTDTQYF.